Included here is one TCR beta chain sequence, with context. The antigen is undetermined. This sample was included in a study of T cell repertoires in cytomegalovirus infection. Across the whole study: Public TCR beta signatures indicated both CMV infection and matching HLA type. Study-wide results and caveats: HLA-C-restricted CMV-specific TCR beta clonotypes prevailed in the ex vivo response.

V was pared by 1 base and J by 0 bases, with 9 bases between. This CDR3 is built from 15 residues. The germline V gene has CDR1 DFQATT and CDR2 SNEGSKA (reference sequence). TCRdb reanalysed the reads using MiXCR and keeps one entry per CDR3 protein. The table includes a few hundred thousand distinct CDR3 sequences, 17% detected once. This TCR derives from a human donor in good health (CMV status not recorded). Some clones in this sample may be carry-over from other donors' samples. The chain has TRBV20-1 and TRBJ2-2; D possibly corresponds to TRBD1 (5 bases). Sequencing used PBMCs. The CDR3 nucleotides are TGCAGTGCTAGAGGGACATCGACGAACACCGGGGAGCTGTTTTTT. Protein sequence: CSARGTSTNTGELFF.